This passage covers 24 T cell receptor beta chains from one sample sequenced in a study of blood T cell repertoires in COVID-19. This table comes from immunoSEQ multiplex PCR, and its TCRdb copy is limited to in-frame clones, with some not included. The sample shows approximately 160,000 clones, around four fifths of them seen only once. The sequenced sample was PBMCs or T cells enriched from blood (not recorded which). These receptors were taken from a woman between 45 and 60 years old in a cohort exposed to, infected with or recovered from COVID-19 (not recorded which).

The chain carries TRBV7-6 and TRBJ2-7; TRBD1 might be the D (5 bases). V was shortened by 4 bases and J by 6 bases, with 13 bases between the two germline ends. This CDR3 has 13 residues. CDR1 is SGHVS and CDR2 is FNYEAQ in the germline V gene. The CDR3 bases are TGTGCCAGCAGCTCGGTTCAGGGATCCGAGCAGTACTTC. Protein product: CASSSVQGSEQYF. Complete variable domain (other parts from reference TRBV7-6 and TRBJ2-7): GAGVSQSPRYKVTKRGQDVALRCDPISGHVSLYWYRQALGQGPEFLTYFNYEAQQDKSGLPNDRFSAERPEGSISTLTIQRTEQRDSAMYRCASSSVQGSEQYFGPGTRLTVT.

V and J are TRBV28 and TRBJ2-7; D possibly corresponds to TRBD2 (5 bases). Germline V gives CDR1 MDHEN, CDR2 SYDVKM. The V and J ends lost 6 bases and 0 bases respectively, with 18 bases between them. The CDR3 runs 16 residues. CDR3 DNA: TGTGCCAGCAGAGATACTCGGACTGGCCTCTCCTACGAGCAGTACTTC. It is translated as CASRDTRTGLSYEQYF.

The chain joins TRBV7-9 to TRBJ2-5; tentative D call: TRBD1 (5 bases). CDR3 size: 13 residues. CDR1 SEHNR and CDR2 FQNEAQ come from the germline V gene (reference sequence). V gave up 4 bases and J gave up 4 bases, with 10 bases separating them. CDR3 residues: CASSSQGGETQYF. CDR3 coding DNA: TGTGCCAGCAGCTCTCAGGGCGGAGAGACCCAGTACTTC.

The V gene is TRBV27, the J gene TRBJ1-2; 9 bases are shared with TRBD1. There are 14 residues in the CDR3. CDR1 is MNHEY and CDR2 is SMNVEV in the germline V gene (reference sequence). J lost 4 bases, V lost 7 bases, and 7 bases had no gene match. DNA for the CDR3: TGTGCCAGCATGACAGGGGGTGGGAGCTATGGCTACACCTTC. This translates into CASMTGGGSYGYTF.

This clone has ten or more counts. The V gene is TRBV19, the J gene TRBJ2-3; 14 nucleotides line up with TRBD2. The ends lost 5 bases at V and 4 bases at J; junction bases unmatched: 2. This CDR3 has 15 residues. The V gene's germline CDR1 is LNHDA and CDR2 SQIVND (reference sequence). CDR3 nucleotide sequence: TGTGCCAGTAGTGTGGGACTAGCGGGAGCAGATACGCAGTATTTT. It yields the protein CASSVGLAGADTQYF.

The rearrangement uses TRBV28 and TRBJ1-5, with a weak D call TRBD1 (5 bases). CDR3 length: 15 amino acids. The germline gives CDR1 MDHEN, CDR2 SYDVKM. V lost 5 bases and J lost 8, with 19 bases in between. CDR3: CASSAKGALPKPQHF. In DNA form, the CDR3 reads TGTGCCAGCAGTGCAAAAGGGGCACTACCAAAGCCCCAGCATTTT.

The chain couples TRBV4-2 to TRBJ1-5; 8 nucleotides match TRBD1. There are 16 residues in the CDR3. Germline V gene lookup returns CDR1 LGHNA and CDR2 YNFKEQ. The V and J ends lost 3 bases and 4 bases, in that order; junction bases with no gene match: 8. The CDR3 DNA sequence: TGTGCCAGCAGCCATGATACAGGGGGGGTAAATCAGCCCCAGCATTTT. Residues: CASSHDTGGVNQPQHF.

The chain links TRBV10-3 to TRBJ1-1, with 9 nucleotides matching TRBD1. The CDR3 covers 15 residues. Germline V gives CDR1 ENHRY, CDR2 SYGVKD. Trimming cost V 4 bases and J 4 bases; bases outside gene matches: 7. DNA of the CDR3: TGTGCCATCAGTGCGGACAGGGGAAAAGGCACTGAAGCTTTCTTT. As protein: CAISADRGKGTEAFF.

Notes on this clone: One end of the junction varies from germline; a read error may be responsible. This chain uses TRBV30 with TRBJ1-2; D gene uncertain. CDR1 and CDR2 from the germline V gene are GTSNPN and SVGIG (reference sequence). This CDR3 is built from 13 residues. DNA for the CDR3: TGTGCCTGGAGTGTGGGGAGACACCAGCTGGGTGGCTTC. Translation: CAWSVGRHQLGGF. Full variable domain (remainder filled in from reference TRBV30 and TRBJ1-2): SQTIHQWPATLVQPVGSPLSLECTVEGTSNPNLYWYRQAAGRGLQLLFYSVGIGQISSEVPQNLSASRPQDRQFILSSKKLLLSDSGFYLCAWSVGRHQLGGFGSGTRLTVV.

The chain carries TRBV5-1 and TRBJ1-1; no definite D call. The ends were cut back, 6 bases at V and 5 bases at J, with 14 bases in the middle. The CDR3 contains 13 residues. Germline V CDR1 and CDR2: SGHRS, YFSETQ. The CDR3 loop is CASNVTPGTEAFF. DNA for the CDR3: TGCGCCAGCAACGTAACACCCGGGACTGAAGCTTTCTTT.

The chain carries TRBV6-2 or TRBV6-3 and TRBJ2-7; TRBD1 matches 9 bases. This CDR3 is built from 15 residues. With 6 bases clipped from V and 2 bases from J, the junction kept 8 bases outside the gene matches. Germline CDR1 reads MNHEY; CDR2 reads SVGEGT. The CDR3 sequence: CASSTGGTGTYEQYF. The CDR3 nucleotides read TGTGCCAGCAGCACCGGTGGGACAGGGACCTACGAGCAGTACTTC.

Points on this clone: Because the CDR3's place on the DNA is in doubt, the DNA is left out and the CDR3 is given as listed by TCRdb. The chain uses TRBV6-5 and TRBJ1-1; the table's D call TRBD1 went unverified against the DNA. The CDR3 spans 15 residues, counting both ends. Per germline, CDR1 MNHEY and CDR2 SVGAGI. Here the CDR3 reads CASSSSDKPNTEAFF.

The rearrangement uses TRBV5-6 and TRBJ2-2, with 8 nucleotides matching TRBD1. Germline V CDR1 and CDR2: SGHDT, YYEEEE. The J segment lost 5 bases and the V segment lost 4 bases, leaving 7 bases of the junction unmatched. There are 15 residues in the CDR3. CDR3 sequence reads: CASSATGAGTGELFF. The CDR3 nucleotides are TGTGCCAGCAGCGCGACAGGGGCCGGGACCGGGGAGCTGTTTTTT.

CDR3 in amino acids: CASSQDRGQDPSGKTQYF. CDR3 coding DNA: TGTGCCAGCAGCCAAGATCGCGGACAGGACCCCTCGGGAAAGACCCAGTACTTC. This chain links TRBV3-1 (or the pseudogene TRBV3-2) with TRBJ2-5, with TRBD1 matching over 7 bases. The ends lost 0 bases at V and 6 bases at J; junction bases unmatched: 16. CDR3 length: 18 amino acids. Germline V CDR1 and CDR2: LGHDT, YNNKEL (reference sequence).

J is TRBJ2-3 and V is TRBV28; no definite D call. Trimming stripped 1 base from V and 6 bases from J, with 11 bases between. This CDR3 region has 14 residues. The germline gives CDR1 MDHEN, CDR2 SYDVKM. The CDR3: CASSLSSPRDTQYF. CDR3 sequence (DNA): TGTGCCAGCAGTTTATCCAGCCCTAGGGATACGCAGTATTTT.

The CDR3 sequence: CASSPAYEQYF. The CDR3 nucleotides read TGTGCCAGTAGTCCCGCCTACGAGCAGTACTTC. The chain uses TRBV19 and TRBJ2-7; the D is unclear. The germline V gene has CDR1 LNHDA and CDR2 SQIVND (reference sequence). There are 11 residues in the CDR3. Trimming removed 5 bases from V and 2 bases from J, with 4 bases in between.

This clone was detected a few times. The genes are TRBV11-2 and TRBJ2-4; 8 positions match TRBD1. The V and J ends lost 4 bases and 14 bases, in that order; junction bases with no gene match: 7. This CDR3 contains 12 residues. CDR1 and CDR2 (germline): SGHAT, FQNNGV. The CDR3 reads CASSSNAGQEYF. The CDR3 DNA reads TGTGCCAGCAGCTCTAACGCGGGACAGGAGTACTTC.

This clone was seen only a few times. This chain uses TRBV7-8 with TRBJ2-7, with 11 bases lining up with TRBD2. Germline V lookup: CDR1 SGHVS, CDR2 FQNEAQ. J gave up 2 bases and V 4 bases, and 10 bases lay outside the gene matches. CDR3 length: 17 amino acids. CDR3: CASSSEKLGLAAYEQYF. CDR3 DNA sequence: TGTGCCAGCAGCTCGGAGAAACTGGGACTAGCGGCCTACGAGCAGTACTTC.

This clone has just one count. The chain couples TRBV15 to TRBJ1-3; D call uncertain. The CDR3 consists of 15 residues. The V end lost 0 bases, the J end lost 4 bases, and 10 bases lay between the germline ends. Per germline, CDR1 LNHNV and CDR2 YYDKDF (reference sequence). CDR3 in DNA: TGTGCCACCAGCAGAGATGCAGGTACCGGAAACACCATATATTTT. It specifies CATSRDAGTGNTIYF.

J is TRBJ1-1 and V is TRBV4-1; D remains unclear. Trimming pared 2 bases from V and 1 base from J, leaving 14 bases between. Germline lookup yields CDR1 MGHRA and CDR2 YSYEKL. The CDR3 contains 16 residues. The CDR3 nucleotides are TGCGCCAGCAGCCAAATACCGGGTCTGGGGAACACTGAAGCTTTCTTT. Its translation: CASSQIPGLGNTEAFF.

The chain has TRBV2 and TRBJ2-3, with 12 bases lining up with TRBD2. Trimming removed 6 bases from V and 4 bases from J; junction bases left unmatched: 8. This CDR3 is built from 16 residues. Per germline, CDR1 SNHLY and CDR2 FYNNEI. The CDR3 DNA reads TGTGCCAGCAGCCCGACTAGCGGGAGCTTTGCAGATACGCAGTATTTT. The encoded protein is CASSPTSGSFADTQYF.

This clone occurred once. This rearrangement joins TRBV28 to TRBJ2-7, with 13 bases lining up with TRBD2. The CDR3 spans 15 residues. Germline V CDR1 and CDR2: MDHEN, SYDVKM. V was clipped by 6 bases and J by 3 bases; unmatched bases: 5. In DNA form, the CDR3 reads TGTGCCAGCAGAACTGGGACTAGCGGGAACTACGAGCAGTACTTC. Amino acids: CASRTGTSGNYEQYF.

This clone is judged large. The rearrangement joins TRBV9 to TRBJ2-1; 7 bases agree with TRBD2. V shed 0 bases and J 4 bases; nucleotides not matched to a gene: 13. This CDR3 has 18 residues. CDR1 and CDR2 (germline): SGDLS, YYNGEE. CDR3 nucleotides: TGTGCCAGCAGCGTAGCCGGAACTTCTGCGGGGGTATACAATGAGCAGTTCTTC. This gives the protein CASSVAGTSAGVYNEQFF. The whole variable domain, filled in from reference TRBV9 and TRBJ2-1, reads DSGVTQTPKHLITATGQRVTLRCSPRSGDLSVYWYQQSLDQGLQFLIQYYNGEERAKGNILERFSAQQFPDLHSELNLSSLELGDSALYFCASSVAGTSAGVYNEQFFGPGTRLTVL.

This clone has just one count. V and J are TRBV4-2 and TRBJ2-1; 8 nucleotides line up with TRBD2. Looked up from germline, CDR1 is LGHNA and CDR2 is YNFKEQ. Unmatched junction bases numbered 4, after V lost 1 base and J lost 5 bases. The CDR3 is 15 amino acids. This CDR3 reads CASSQGTSPDNEQFF. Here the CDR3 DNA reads TGTGCCAGCAGCCAAGGGACTAGCCCGGACAATGAGCAGTTCTTC.